This T cell receptor beta chain originates from a study of shared clonotypes between healthy human individuals. This clone appeared a few times. It differs at one base from a far larger clone, so likely a read error. Unsorted PBMC replicate PCRs drew on 300 ng DNA, representing approximately 30,000 T cell genomes. The method was immunoSEQ multiplex PCR; TCRdb's version includes in-frame clones alone and lacks a portion of them. The sample holds about half a million clones; about 84% are singletons and the top ten take roughly 13%. The germline gives CDR1 MGHDK, CDR2 SYGVNS. The CDR3 totals 15 residues. Trimming at V came to 3 bases and at J to 6 bases, leaving 6 bases not matched to a gene. The unsorted samples took 85 million or so PBMCs to get genomic DNA.

What was sequenced was PBMCs. The rearrangement joins TRBV25-1 to TRBJ2-7, with 12 nucleotides matching TRBD1. This clonotype was sampled from a woman between 35 and 50 years old in good health. Some clones in this sample may be carry-over from other donors' samples. CDR3 loop: CASSEFGTGGCEQYF. The CDR3 DNA reads TGTGCCAGCAGTGAGTTCGGGACAGGGGGCTGCGAGCAGTACTTC.